A single sample gave rise to the 19 T cell receptor beta chains below, sequenced in a study of CD8 T cells in ankylosing spondylitis. One entry per CDR3 protein, called by TCRdb with MiXCR from the 5' RACE reads. This table holds under 300,000 distinct CDR3 sequences, around 9.2% found once. Sequenced sample: blood, either unsorted or a sorted T cell fraction (not recorded which). The receptors were gathered from a male donor with ankylosing spondylitis or in good health (not recorded which).

In this sample, this clonotype turned up many times. The chain links TRBV4-3 to TRBJ1-4; D is ambiguous. Trimming removed 4 bases at V and 0 bases at J, with 12 bases between. CDR3 size: 16 residues. Germline CDR1 and CDR2: LGHNA and YSLEER. CDR3 sequence (DNA): TGCGCCAGCAGCCCGACGAGACAAGCAACTAATGAAAAACTGTTTTTT. Amino acids: CASSPTRQATNEKLFF.

This clonotype was seen a handful of times. The chain couples TRBV7-2 to TRBJ2-2; TRBD2 agrees at 7 bases. J gave up 6 bases and V 4 bases, and 11 bases lay outside the gene matches. This CDR3 is 16 amino acids long. Germline CDR1 reads SGHTA; CDR2 reads FQGNSA. The DNA of the CDR3 is TGTGCCAGCAGCTCAGACTTGCGGACTAGGGCCGGGGAGCTGTTTTTT. Translating it yields CASSSDLRTRAGELFF.

This clonotype was picked up many times. The chain links TRBV12-3 or TRBV12-4 to TRBJ2-1, with TRBD2 identical over 7 bases. This CDR3 is 15 amino acids long. J was trimmed by 8 bases and V by 3 bases; bases with no gene match: 10. Here the CDR3 reads CASSFMGGVGDEQFF. CDR3 sequence (DNA): TGTGCCAGCAGTTTCATGGGAGGGGTTGGCGATGAGCAGTTCTTC.

This clonotype was counted at least ten times. The genes are TRBV12-3 or TRBV12-4 and TRBJ2-2, with 9 bases that match TRBD1. The CDR3 spans 15 residues. The V gene end was trimmed by 6 bases and the J gene end by 4 bases; junction bases not matched to a gene: 6. CDR3 amino acids: CASRGQGWGTGELFF. The CDR3 DNA sequence: TGTGCCAGCAGGGGACAGGGCTGGGGCACCGGGGAGCTGTTTTTT.

This clonotype was seen ten or more times. The V gene is TRBV9, the J gene TRBJ2-1; D possibly uses TRBD1 or TRBD2 (5 bases each). Germline V gene lookup returns CDR1 SGDLS and CDR2 YYNGEE. The CDR3 loop spans 15 amino acids. Trimming removed 3 bases at V and 3 bases at J, with 13 bases between. The CDR3 coding sequence is TGTGCCAGCAGCGCCGGGACCGCATTCTACAATGAGCAGTTCTTC. Its protein is CASSAGTAFYNEQFF.

This clonotype came up a few times. The chain is built from TRBV9 and TRBJ2-5; TRBD1 matches 7 bases. CDR1 SGDLS and CDR2 YYNGEE come from the germline V gene. This CDR3 spans 14 amino acids. The J segment lost 5 bases and the V segment lost 4 bases, leaving 8 bases of the junction unmatched. DNA for the CDR3: TGTGCCAGCAGCCCAGGGACAGTAGGCGAGACCCAGTACTTC. Its protein product is CASSPGTVGETQYF.

The genes are TRBV29-1 and TRBJ1-2, with D possibly TRBD1 on 6 matching bases. CDR3 length equals 13 residues. CDR1 is SQVTM, CDR2 ANQGSEA, per germline. The V and J ends lost 3 bases and 4 bases respectively, with 12 bases between them. The CDR3 DNA sequence: TGCAGCGTTGAGTCGGGGGGGCTCTATGGCTACACCTTC. Translation: CSVESGGLYGYTF.

This clonotype was observed at least ten times. J is TRBJ2-2 and V is TRBV19; D is unresolved. Germline loops: CDR1 LNHDA, CDR2 SQIVND (reference sequence). V was cut by 10 bases and J by 6 bases, with 12 bases left in between. There are 12 residues in the CDR3. In DNA, the CDR3 is TGTGCCACCGAGCACAGATCCGGGGAGCTGTTTTTT. Protein: CATEHRSGELFF.

This clonotype showed up many times. V is TRBV5-1 and J is TRBJ2-1; D is perhaps TRBD1 or TRBD2 (5 bases each). The V and J ends lost 9 bases and 7 bases respectively, with 23 bases between them. The length of the CDR3 is 15 residues. Germline V gene lookup returns CDR1 SGHRS and CDR2 YFSETQ. The CDR3 is CAIRLGATATNEQFF. The CDR3 DNA sequence: TGCGCCATCCGGCTCGGGGCGACGGCCACGAATGAGCAGTTCTTC.

This clonotype occurred many times. V is TRBV6-1 and J is TRBJ1-1; D remains ambiguous. The V gene lost 3 bases and the J gene lost 1 base, with 18 bases spanning the gap. CDR3 length: 17 residues. In germline, CDR1 is MNHNS, CDR2 SASEGT. CDR3 coding DNA: TGTGCCAGCAGTGATTCGGGCAGGACTACTGGGAACACTGAAGCTTTCTTT. Its translation is CASSDSGRTTGNTEAFF.

The table lists this clonotype with many counts. V is TRBV9 and J is TRBJ2-1; 7 nucleotides match TRBD2. Germline CDR1 SGDLS, CDR2 YYNGEE. This CDR3 has 15 residues. The V and J ends lost 3 bases and 8 bases, in that order; junction bases with no gene match: 11. DNA of the CDR3: TGTGCCAGCAGCGGGAATGGACTAGAGGTCGATGAGCAGTTCTTC. Protein: CASSGNGLEVDEQFF.

This clonotype was counted many times. This chain uses TRBV15 with TRBJ1-1; D not certain. V was trimmed by 4 bases and J by 6 bases, leaving 12 bases between them. The CDR3 extends over 13 amino acids. CDR1 is LNHNV and CDR2 is YYDKDF in the germline V gene (reference sequence). CDR3 amino acids: CATSKREVPEAFF. For the CDR3, the DNA is TGTGCCACCAGCAAGAGGGAGGTCCCTGAAGCTTTCTTT.

The V gene is TRBV4-3, the J gene TRBJ1-4; D remains unclear. The germline V gene has CDR1 LGHNA and CDR2 YSLEER. Trimming stripped 0 bases from V and 10 bases from J, with 12 bases between. The CDR3 is 14 residues long. This chain's CDR3 is CASSQEPRGAKLFF. Written as DNA, the CDR3 is TGCGCCAGCAGCCAAGAACCGCGGGGTGCAAAACTGTTTTTT.

This clonotype was observed a handful of times. The CDR3 DNA reads TGTGCCTGGACCTCTGGGTTGGGGGGCTACACCTTC. It yields the protein CAWTSGLGGYTF. The V gene is TRBV30, the J gene TRBJ1-2; D unclear. V was pared by 4 bases and J by 8 bases, with 14 bases between. Germline CDR1 reads GTSNPN; CDR2 reads SVGIG (reference sequence). The length of the CDR3 is 12 residues.

This clonotype was found many times. The chain combines TRBV4-2 with TRBJ2-3; TRBD2 agrees at 9 bases. The CDR3 contains 17 residues. The trim removed 4 bases at V and 2 bases at J, leaving 10 bases unmatched. Germline assignment: CDR1 LGHNA and CDR2 YNFKEQ. The CDR3 reads CASSPRTSASTTDTQYF. DNA for the CDR3: TGTGCCAGCAGCCCAAGGACTAGCGCCTCCACCACAGATACGCAGTATTTT.

The chain joins TRBV7-9 to TRBJ2-3; D is ambiguous. This CDR3 is built from 16 residues. CDR1 and CDR2 (germline): SEHNR, FQNEAQ (reference sequence). V was pared by 0 bases and J by 2 bases, with 12 bases between. The CDR3: CASSLAGVDHTDTQYF. DNA of the CDR3: TGTGCCAGCAGCTTAGCTGGAGTAGACCACACAGATACGCAGTATTTT.

As to this clonotype: A much larger clone differs from this one at a single base, so this may be a read error. V is TRBV20-1 and J is TRBJ2-5; 7 bases are shared with TRBD2. Germline V gene sequence: CDR1 DFQATT, CDR2 SNEGSKA (reference sequence). The CDR3 is 14 amino acids. The V gene end was trimmed by 3 bases and the J gene end by 5 bases; junction bases not matched to a gene: 9. The CDR3 reads CSARASGIHETQYF. The CDR3 DNA follows: TGCAGTGCTAGGGCTAGCGGAATCCACGAGACCCAGTACTTC.

This sequence joins TRBV29-1 and TRBJ2-7; 8 bases line up with TRBD1. CDR3 length: 12 amino acids. V trimming: 4 bases; J trimming: 7 bases; junction bases outside the gene matches: 6. Germline CDR1 reads SQVTM; CDR2 reads ANQGSEA. For the CDR3, the DNA is TGCAGCGTTGCCAGACAGGGGAGGGAGCAGTACTTC. Amino acids: CSVARQGREQYF.

This clonotype appeared many times. The chain carries TRBV20-1 and TRBJ2-1; TRBD2 agrees at 9 bases. V dropped 6 bases and J dropped 7; count of bases not matched to a gene: 10. The germline gives CDR1 DFQATT, CDR2 SNEGSKA (reference sequence). The CDR3 spans 14 residues. The CDR3 DNA is TGCAGTGCGAGGGCTGGGACTAGCTTAAATGAGCAGTTCTTC. Translated, it gives CSARAGTSLNEQFF.